The clone carrying this T cell receptor (beta chain) came up many times. Its antigen is unknown. Using a J-beta primer mix together with a sample-barcoded 5' primer, a second PCR was run for about 6 to 12 cycles. TCRdb processed the 5' RACE reads anew with MiXCR; each CDR3 protein has one entry. Here the sample spans approximately 1.5 million distinct CDR3 sequences, about 31% being singletons. Extractions gave at least 5 micrograms of total RNA per sample. These data originate in a study of blood T cells in healthy people across ages. This CDR3 region has 15 residues. J was trimmed by 2 bases and V by 3 bases; bases with no gene match: 6. Germline lookup yields CDR1 MGHDK and CDR2 SYGVNS. Broader study findings: Naive T cell percentage showed a strong correlation with the diversity of TCR beta. Diversity estimates drawn from one million T cells were deemed underestimates. Age advanced and TCR beta diversity per million T cells fell, roughly linearly.

Sample: blood. The chain has TRBV25-1 and TRBJ2-5; 7 nucleotides align to TRBD1. The sequence came from a woman aged 30 to 39 in good health. The CDR3 DNA sequence: TGTGCCAGCAGTGAGGCCGGGACAGCACAAGAGACCCAGTACTTC. Protein product: CASSEAGTAQETQYF.